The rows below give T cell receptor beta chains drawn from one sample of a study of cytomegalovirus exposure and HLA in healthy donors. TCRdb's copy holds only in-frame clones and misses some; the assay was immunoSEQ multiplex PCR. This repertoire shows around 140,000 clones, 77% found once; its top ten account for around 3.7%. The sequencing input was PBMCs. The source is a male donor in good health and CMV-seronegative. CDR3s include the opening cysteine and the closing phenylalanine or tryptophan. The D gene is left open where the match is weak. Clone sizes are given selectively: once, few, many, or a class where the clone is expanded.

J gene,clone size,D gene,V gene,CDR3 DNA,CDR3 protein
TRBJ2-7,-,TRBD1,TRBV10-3,TGTGCCATCAGTGAGCCGAGAACCGGGACAGGCCCCTCCTACGAGCAGTACTTC,CAISEPRTGTGPSYEQYF
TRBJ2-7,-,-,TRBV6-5,TGTGCCAGCAGTTACGGCAGGGGGGTGTACGAGCAGTACTTC,CASSYGRGVYEQYF
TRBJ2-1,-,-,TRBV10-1,TGCGCCAGCAGGAGGAGTGATGAGCAGTTCTTC,CASRRSDEQFF
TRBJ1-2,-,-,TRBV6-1,TGTGCCAGCAGTGTACCGGGAGGGGCCCGTTTCTATGGCTACACCTTC,CASSVPGGARFYGYTF
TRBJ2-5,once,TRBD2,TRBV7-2,TGTGCCAGCAGCTTCCCCGGGACTAGCGGAGAGTACCAAGAGACCCAGTACTTC,CASSFPGTSGEYQETQYF
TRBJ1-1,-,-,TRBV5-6,TGTGCCAGCAGCTCCCTAGCAGAAGGCGGGGACACTGAAGCTTTCTTT,CASSSLAEGGDTEAFF
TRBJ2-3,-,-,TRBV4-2,TGTGCCAGCAGGGCAGATAGCACAGATACGCAGTATTTT,CASRADSTDTQYF
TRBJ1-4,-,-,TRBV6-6,TGTGCCAGCAGTGCGACCTTGGACACGGCAAAACTGTTTTTT,CASSATLDTAKLFF
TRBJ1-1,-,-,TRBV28,TGTGCCAGCAGCCGTCAGGGCGGTGTGTACACTGAAGCTTTCTTT,CASSRQGGVYTEAFF
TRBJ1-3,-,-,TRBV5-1,TGCGCCAGCAGCCCGATGGGACAACAGGGAAACACCATATATTTT,CASSPMGQQGNTIYF
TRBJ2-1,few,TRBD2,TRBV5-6,TGTGCCAGCAGCTTGGCTAGCGGGGGAGGTTATTACAATGAGCAGTTCTTC,CASSLASGGGYYNEQFF
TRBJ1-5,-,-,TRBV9,TGTGCCAGCAGCCGGGAGAGTAGCAATCAGCCCCAGCATTTT,CASSRESSNQPQHF
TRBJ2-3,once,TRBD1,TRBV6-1,TGTGCCAGCAGTGACCGGACAGGGGGGACACCAGATACGCAGTATTTT,CASSDRTGGTPDTQYF
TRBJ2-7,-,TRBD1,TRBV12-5,TGTGCTAGTGGTCCAACGGGACAGCAATCGGACGAGCAGTACTTC,CASGPTGQQSDEQYF
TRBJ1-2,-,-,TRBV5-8,TGTGCCAGCAGCAACAAGGGCAACAGGGGCTACACCTTC,CASSNKGNRGYTF
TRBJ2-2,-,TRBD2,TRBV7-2,TGTGCCAGCAGCTTACATCGCGGGGGGGCCACCGGGGAGCTGTTTTTT,CASSLHRGGATGELFF
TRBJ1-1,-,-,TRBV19,TGTGCCAGTAGTGACAGACCGAACACTGAAGCTTTCTTT,CASSDRPNTEAFF
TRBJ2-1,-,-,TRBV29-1,TGCAGCGCAACGGGACACCTAAACAATGAGCAGTTCTTC,CSATGHLNNEQFF
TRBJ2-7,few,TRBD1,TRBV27,TGTGCCAGCAGTTTACAAGGGGGCCTCTACTCCTACGAGCAGTACTTC,CASSLQGGLYSYEQYF
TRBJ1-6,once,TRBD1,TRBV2,TGTGCCAGCAGGGACGGACAGGGGGTTAGCTCCTATAATTCACCCCTCCACTTT,CASRDGQGVSSYNSPLHF
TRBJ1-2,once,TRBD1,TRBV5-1,TGCGCCAGCATCCTCGGGGACAGACAATCTAACTATGGCTACACCTTC,CASILGDRQSNYGYTF
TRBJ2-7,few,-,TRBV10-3,TGTGCCATCAGTCAAATCCACGAGCAGTACTTC,CAISQIHEQYF